This T cell receptor beta chain is from a study of T cell responses to AZD1222 COVID-19 vaccine. The overall study: Second doses that came at about 4 or about 12 weeks were put together.

As to this clone: Its target is unknown.

Clones were sequenced by immunoSEQ multiplex PCR, and TCRdb holds only the in-frame ones, with some missing. Among more than 85,000 clones, 84% were seen once, and the ten largest hold 17%. V was cut by 6 bases and J by 5 bases, with 13 bases left in between. This CDR3 spans 13 amino acids. Germline values: CDR1 MDHEN, CDR2 SYDVKM. Study-wide points: Dominant at 160-218 and 743-854, vaccine-associated CD4 TCRs also spanned spike. Just a handful of AZD1222 recipients tested seropositive at baseline.

The sequencing used peripheral blood, collected on day 0 of AZD1222 vaccination. This chain uses TRBV28 with TRBJ1-2; tentatively, D is TRBD1 (6 bases). This TCR was sampled from an adult in good health. CDR3 DNA: TGTGCCAGCAGCTCAGGGGTGGGTTATGGCTACACCTTC. Protein: CASSSGVGYGYTF.